The rows below give T cell receptor beta chains drawn from one sample of a study of blood T cell repertoires in COVID-19. The method was immunoSEQ multiplex PCR; TCRdb's version includes in-frame clones alone and lacks a portion of them. The sample records roughly 280,000 clones, approximately 86% being singletons. Sequenced input: peripheral blood. The receptor set was obtained from an older woman with COVID-19, enrolled during active disease. The conserved cysteine and the conserved F or W are not part of the CDR3 here. Each record gives: CDR3 protein, V gene.

CDR3aa: AFREYTEAF
v_gene: TRBV30

CDR3aa: ASSHGTGSTGELF
v_gene: TRBV7-8

CDR3aa: AWSVQENTEAF
v_gene: TRBV30

CDR3aa: ASSSRPEANYGYT
v_gene: TRBV5-1

CDR3aa: ASSRDSIDGYT
v_gene: TRBV12-3/TRBV12-4

CDR3aa: ASSIAVSSGRLNEQF
v_gene: TRBV19

CDR3aa: ASSYLSSGYNEQF
v_gene: TRBV6-2/TRBV6-3

CDR3aa: SVARTGGETEAF
v_gene: TRBV29-1

CDR3aa: ASSEFLPLAGRYEQY
v_gene: TRBV25-1

CDR3aa: AWKGDSVEQGASEAF
v_gene: TRBV30

CDR3aa: ASRTSPYEQY
v_gene: TRBV7-2

CDR3aa: ASSLLLAGDGQF
v_gene: TRBV11-1

CDR3aa: ASSQSPGLALTGELF
v_gene: TRBV3-1/TRBV3-2

CDR3aa: ASSLAGSPFEQY
v_gene: TRBV7-9

CDR3aa: ASRWANNEQF
v_gene: TRBV2

CDR3aa: ASSEAPAYETQY
v_gene: TRBV6-1

CDR3aa: ASRPGSGVYGYT
v_gene: TRBV7-2

CDR3aa: ASRPSRGPSS
v_gene: TRBV28

CDR3aa: ASSLATGGGYT
v_gene: TRBV7-9

CDR3aa: ASSQDPGGDSSQPQH
v_gene: TRBV4-2

CDR3aa: ASSPRGLLGSYNEQF
v_gene: TRBV7-9

CDR3aa: ASSLGGTILSYEQY
v_gene: TRBV28

CDR3aa: ATGSLETQY
v_gene: TRBV19

CDR3aa: ASRREGYSGNTIY
v_gene: TRBV6-6

CDR3aa: ASARQYLLEPQH
v_gene: TRBV7-8

CDR3aa: ASSQTAAGQVYEQY
v_gene: TRBV4-1

CDR3aa: ASSLGHASNYGYT
v_gene: TRBV18

CDR3aa: ASSFRGHLIGTIY
v_gene: TRBV28

CDR3aa: ASGSGGISTDTQY
v_gene: TRBV12-5

CDR3aa: ASSLGGFPTDTQY
v_gene: TRBV7-8

CDR3aa: ASSINTDTQY
v_gene: TRBV11-2

CDR3aa: ASSLSSRSPEQY
v_gene: TRBV7-2

CDR3aa: ASGPRTTPSEITDTQY
v_gene: TRBV12-5

CDR3aa: SASGRYGYT
v_gene: TRBV20-1

CDR3aa: ASSQEQGGASKLF
v_gene: TRBV4-3

CDR3aa: ASSNRDRVNYGYT
v_gene: TRBV5-6

CDR3aa: ASSQEIGGQETQY
v_gene: TRBV3-1/TRBV3-2

CDR3aa: ASSLEAALSNYGYT
v_gene: TRBV5-1

CDR3aa: ASSQPPGAQY
v_gene: TRBV3-1/TRBV3-2

CDR3aa: ATSRDPRHSNQPQH
v_gene: TRBV15

CDR3aa: ASSSRSRGGTDTQY
v_gene: TRBV7-3

CDR3aa: ATLDRGLLGNQPQH
v_gene: TRBV19

CDR3aa: ASSLARQGQTEAF
v_gene: TRBV5-1

CDR3aa: ASNPGGAQGELF
v_gene: TRBV6-6

CDR3aa: ASSTTSLTGPYETQY
v_gene: TRBV27

CDR3aa: ASSLQGGYGYT
v_gene: TRBV5-4

CDR3aa: ASSPTTGPYGYT
v_gene: TRBV7-8

CDR3aa: ASSLPIGTGVAGELF
v_gene: TRBV7-2

CDR3aa: ASSGDFGGYT
v_gene: TRBV5-1

CDR3aa: ASSSAPGLAGGGNEQF
v_gene: TRBV5-1

CDR3aa: ASNPGQGYYGYT
v_gene: TRBV6-6

CDR3aa: ASSLGVQTMNTEAF
v_gene: TRBV5-1

CDR3aa: ASSRPTSGDYEQY
v_gene: TRBV2

CDR3aa: ASSIGRDASEQY
v_gene: TRBV19

CDR3aa: ASSIQGFNTEAF
v_gene: TRBV5-1

CDR3aa: ASSQGGQNQETQY
v_gene: TRBV4-2

CDR3aa: ASSLDGTRTDTQY
v_gene: TRBV5-1

CDR3aa: ASSQGQGSTDTQY
v_gene: TRBV7-9

CDR3aa: ATTTLTSGVYTGELF
v_gene: TRBV19